This TCR beta chain came from a study of blood T cell repertoires in COVID-19. Study-wide background: T cells, B-cell-depleted T cells, or PBMCs supplied cDNA or gDNA.

In germline, CDR1 is KGHDR, CDR2 SFDVKD. Trimming took off 4 bases at V and 6 bases at J, with 17 bases between the two ends. The CDR3 runs to 15 residues. Study processing details: Quantification of nucleated cells was approximated via reference gene primer amplification. Clones were sequenced by immunoSEQ multiplex PCR, and TCRdb holds only the in-frame ones, with some missing. V, J and clone size are those of that table, while D and trimming were read from the DNA. The repertoire holds 150,000 to 200,000 clones, roughly 91% seen once, with approximately 5.5% in the top ten. V is TRBV24-1 and J is TRBJ1-1; D is undetermined. The sequence derives from a man aged 35-49 years with active or convalescent COVID-19. Sequenced: peripheral blood. In nucleotides, the CDR3 is TGTGCCACCAGTGAAAGGACTTTAAAGACCCCTGAAGCTTTCTTT. Translation gives CATSERTLKTPEAFF.